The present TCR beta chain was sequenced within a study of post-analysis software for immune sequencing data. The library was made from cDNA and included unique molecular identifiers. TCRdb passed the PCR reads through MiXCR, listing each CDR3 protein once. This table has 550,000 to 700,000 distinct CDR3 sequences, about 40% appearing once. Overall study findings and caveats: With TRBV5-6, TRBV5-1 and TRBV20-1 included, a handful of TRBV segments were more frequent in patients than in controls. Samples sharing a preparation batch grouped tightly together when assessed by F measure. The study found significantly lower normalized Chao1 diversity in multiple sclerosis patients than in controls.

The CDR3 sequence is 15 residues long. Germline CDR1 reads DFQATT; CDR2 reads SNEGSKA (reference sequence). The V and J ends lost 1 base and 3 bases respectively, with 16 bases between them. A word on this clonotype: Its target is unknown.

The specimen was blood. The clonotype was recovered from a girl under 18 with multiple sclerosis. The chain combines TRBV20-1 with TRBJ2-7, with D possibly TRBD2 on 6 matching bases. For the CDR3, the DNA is TGCAGTGCTAGAGTAGAGGGGACTTCCTACTACGAGCAGTACTTC. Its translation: CSARVEGTSYYEQYF.